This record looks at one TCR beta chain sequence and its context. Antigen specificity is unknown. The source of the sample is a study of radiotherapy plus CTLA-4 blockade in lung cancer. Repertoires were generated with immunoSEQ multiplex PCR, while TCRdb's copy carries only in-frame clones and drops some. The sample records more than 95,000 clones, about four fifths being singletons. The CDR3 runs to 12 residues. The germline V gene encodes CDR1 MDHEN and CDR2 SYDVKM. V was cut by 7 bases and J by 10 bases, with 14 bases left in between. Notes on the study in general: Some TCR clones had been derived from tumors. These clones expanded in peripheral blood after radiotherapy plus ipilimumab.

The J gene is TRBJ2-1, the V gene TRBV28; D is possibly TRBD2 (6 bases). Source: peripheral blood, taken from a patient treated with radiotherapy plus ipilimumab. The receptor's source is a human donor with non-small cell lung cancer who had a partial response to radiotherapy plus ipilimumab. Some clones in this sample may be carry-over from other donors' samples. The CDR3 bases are TGTGCCAGCACCCCGGGAGTTAGAGAGCAGTTCTTC. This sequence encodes CASTPGVREQFF.